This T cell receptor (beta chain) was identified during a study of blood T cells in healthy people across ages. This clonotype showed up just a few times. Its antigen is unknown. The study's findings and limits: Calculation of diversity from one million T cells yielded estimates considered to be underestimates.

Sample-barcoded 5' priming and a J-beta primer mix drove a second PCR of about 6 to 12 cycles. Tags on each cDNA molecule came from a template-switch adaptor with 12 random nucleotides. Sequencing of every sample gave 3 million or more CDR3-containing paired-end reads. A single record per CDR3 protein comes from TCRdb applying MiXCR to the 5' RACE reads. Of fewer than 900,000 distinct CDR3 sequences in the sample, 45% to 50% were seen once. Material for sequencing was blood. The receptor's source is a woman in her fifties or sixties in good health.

The CDR3 DNA follows: TGTGCCAGCAGTTTACGACAGGCCCTAGGCCAAGAGACCCAGTACTTC. Translation: CASSLRQALGQETQYF. The rearrangement links TRBV28 to TRBJ2-5; D is perhaps TRBD1 (6 bases). From germline, CDR1 is MDHEN and CDR2 SYDVKM. Trimming shortened V by 2 bases and J by 1 base, and 14 bases separated the two germline ends. The CDR3 runs 16 residues.